The 28 T cell receptor beta chains reported below all come from one sample, sequenced in a study of Ad26.COV2.S vaccination and SARS-CoV-2 variants (dated by TCRdb to about 2021). The method was the immunoSEQ multiplex PCR assay. The clones in this table, taken by TCRdb from immuneACCESS, are in-frame only. Not every clone is retained; where verified, under half of the shortfall comes from an unresolved V gene, and the cause of the rest is unknown. The sample table contains about 350,000 clones; only one count was recorded for about 92% of them. Roughly 3.9% of the sample belongs to the ten largest clones. The time point label, read with the paper, signifies: individuals recovered from natural SARS-CoV-2 infection. The sequencing used peripheral blood, collected after recovery from COVID-19. These receptors were collected from a human donor who had recovered from COVID-19.

The chain joins TRBV2 to TRBJ2-1, with D perhaps TRBD1 (6 bases). The germline gives CDR1 SNHLY, CDR2 FYNNEI. The CDR3 contains 15 residues. Between the trimmed V and J ends, which lost 3 bases and 8 bases, there was a span of 17 bases. Here the CDR3 reads CASSDSQGWSDEQFF. DNA for the CDR3: TGTGCCAGCAGTGACTCTCAGGGGTGGTCCGATGAGCAGTTCTTC. Drawing the rest from reference TRBV2 and TRBJ2-1, the complete variable domain is EPEVTQTPSHQVTQMGQEVILRCVPISNHLYFYWYRQILGQKVEFLVSFYNNEISEKSEIFDDQFSVERPDGSNFTLKIRSTKLEDSAMYFCASSDSQGWSDEQFFGPGTRLTVL.

The chain carries TRBV21-1 and TRBJ2-7; the table's D call of TRBD1 was not tested on the DNA. TRBV21-1 is described as a pseudogene. This CDR3 has 17 amino acids. The CDR3 DNA reads as TGTGCCAGCTGCAAAACGCTCTGGGACACGCGTACCTACGAGCAGTACTTC. Protein: CASCKTLWDTRTYEQYF.

The J gene is TRBJ2-1, the V gene TRBV19, with TRBD1 identical over 10 bases. The CDR3 is 16 amino acids. With V trimmed by 5 bases and J by 6 bases, 10 bases remained unmatched. CDR1 LNHDA and CDR2 SQIVND come from the germline V gene (reference sequence). The CDR3 loop is CASSPPGQGKVNEQFF. The CDR3 DNA reads TGTGCCAGTAGTCCACCGGGACAGGGGAAGGTCAATGAGCAGTTCTTC.

The chain carries TRBV19 and TRBJ1-1, with D perhaps matching TRBD1 (6 bases). The CDR3 totals 15 residues. Germline V lookup: CDR1 LNHDA, CDR2 SQIVND (reference sequence). The ends were cut back, 5 bases at V and 5 bases at J, with 18 bases in the middle. In nucleotides, the CDR3 is TGTGCCAGTAGTGCCAGGCAGGGTAGGGGGACTGAAGCTTTCTTT. Its translation is CASSARQGRGTEAFF.

This chain joins TRBV7-9 and TRBJ2-6; tentatively, D is TRBD2 (6 bases). Trimming removed 6 bases from V and 1 base from J, with 16 bases in between. Germline V CDR1 and CDR2: SEHNR, FQNEAQ (reference sequence). The CDR3 extends over 17 amino acids. The DNA for the CDR3 is TGTGCCAGCAGTTACGACAGAGGGAGGTCTGGGGCCAACGTCCTGACTTTC. It yields the protein CASSYDRGRSGANVLTF.

The chain uses TRBV27 and TRBJ1-1, with D uncertain. The CDR3 has 15 residues. With 0 bases removed from V and 0 bases from J, the gap between germline ends came to 8 bases. Germline CDR1 reads MNHEY; CDR2 reads SMNVEV (reference sequence). The CDR3 nucleotides are TGTGCCAGCAGTTTATCGAGGACGGTGAACACTGAAGCTTTCTTT. Translating gives CASSLSRTVNTEAFF.

The rearrangement joins TRBV5-6 to TRBJ2-7, with 8 positions matching TRBD1. Per the germline V gene, CDR1 is SGHDT and CDR2 is YYEEEE. CDR3 length equals 17 residues. The J segment lost 3 bases and the V segment lost 2 bases, leaving 13 bases of the junction unmatched. The CDR3: CASSFGQGARFGYEQYF. The CDR3 region has the DNA TGTGCCAGCAGCTTTGGGCAGGGGGCGCGGTTCGGCTACGAGCAGTACTTC.

The chain joins TRBV9 to TRBJ2-3; possible D gene TRBD2, 7 bases. The CDR3 length is 17 residues. V was cut by 0 bases and J by 2 bases, with 16 bases left in between. CDR1 SGDLS and CDR2 YYNGEE come from the germline V gene. DNA of the CDR3: TGTGCCAGCAGCGTAGAAAGGGGGGGGCCTATCACAGATACGCAGTATTTT. Residues: CASSVERGGPITDTQYF. Full variable domain (outside the CDR3, taken from reference TRBV9 and TRBJ2-3): DSGVTQTPKHLITATGQRVTLRCSPRSGDLSVYWYQQSLDQGLQFLIQYYNGEERAKGNILERFSAQQFPDLHSELNLSSLELGDSALYFCASSVERGGPITDTQYFGPGTRLTVL.

The chain joins TRBV6-5 to TRBJ2-7; a weak D match, TRBD1 (6 bases). Trimming left V 4 bases short and J 4 bases short, with 17 bases between. Germline V gene data show CDR1 as MNHEY and CDR2 as SVGAGI. The CDR3 is 15 amino acids. CDR3 bases: TGTGCCAGCAGTTTGACCCCGACAGGTGTTTACGAGCAGTACTTC. As protein: CASSLTPTGVYEQYF.

This chain joins TRBV7-2 and TRBJ2-2; 12 bases fit TRBD2. The J segment lost 6 bases and the V segment lost 3 bases, leaving 8 bases of the junction unmatched. The germline V gene encodes CDR1 SGHTA and CDR2 FQGNSA. The CDR3 has 17 residues. This CDR3 reads CASSLVVLAGGAGELFF. CDR3 sequence (DNA): TGTGCCAGCAGCTTGGTAGTTCTAGCGGGGGGGGCCGGGGAGCTGTTTTTT.

This sequence joins TRBV11-2 and TRBJ2-2, with 11 bases fitting TRBD1. Germline trimming cut 6 bases from V and 6 bases from J; bases unmatched to any gene: 9. CDR3 length equals 16 residues. Germline V gives CDR1 SGHAT, CDR2 FQNNGV. DNA for the CDR3: TGTGCCAGCAGTCGAAGGGGACAGGGGGGTCCCGGGGAGCTGTTTTTT. Translation: CASSRRGQGGPGELFF. The full variable domain, in which reference TRBV11-2 and TRBJ2-2 provide the parts outside the CDR3, is EAGVAQSPRYKIIEKRQSVAFWCNPISGHATLYWYQQILGQGPKLLIQFQNNGVVDDSQLPKDRFSAERLKGVDSTLKIQPAKLEDSAVYLCASSRRGQGGPGELFFGEGSRLTVL.

The gene calls are TRBV5-8 and TRBJ2-1; D might be TRBD1 or TRBD2, each matching 5 bases. Trimming removed 4 bases from V and 8 bases from J, with 19 bases in between. The germline gives CDR1 SGHTS, CDR2 YDEGEE. The CDR3 runs 15 residues. The CDR3 is CASSPPWGRLYEQFF. DNA for the CDR3: TGTGCCAGCAGCCCACCCTGGGGCAGACTATATGAGCAGTTCTTC.

V is TRBV5-4 and J is TRBJ1-3; D possibly corresponds to TRBD1 (6 bases). CDR3 length: 16 amino acids. V was clipped by 2 bases and J by 8 bases, with 20 bases between them. The V gene's germline CDR1 is SGHNT and CDR2 YYREEE (reference sequence). The CDR3 is CASSFGKASHRDTIYF. The CDR3 DNA is TGTGCCAGCAGCTTCGGGAAGGCATCACACAGGGACACCATATATTTT.

The J gene is TRBJ2-1, the V gene TRBV5-6; D is uncertain. The CDR3 is made up of 15 amino acids. The germline CDR1 and CDR2 sequences are SGHDT and YYEEEE. Trimming stripped 2 bases from V and 0 bases from J, with 9 bases between. The CDR3, as DNA: TGTGCCAGCAGCTTCGGCGTAAGCTCCTACAATGAGCAGTTCTTC. It is translated as CASSFGVSSYNEQFF. Variable domain in full (rest from reference TRBV5-6 and TRBJ2-1): DAGVTQSPTHLIKTRGQQVTLRCSPKSGHDTVSWYQQALGQGPQFIFQYYEEEERQRGNFPDRFSGHQFPNYSSELNVNALLLGDSALYLCASSFGVSSYNEQFFGPGTRLTVL.

This clone was seen only a few times. The rearrangement links TRBV7-9 to TRBJ2-7, with D possibly TRBD2 on 6 matching bases. Looked up from germline, CDR1 is SEHNR and CDR2 is FQNEAQ (reference sequence). V shed 5 bases and J shed 3 bases, with 11 bases lying between them. The CDR3 covers 13 residues. CDR3 loop: CASSRGTGYEQYF. The CDR3, as DNA: TGTGCCAGCAGCCGCGGGACGGGCTACGAGCAGTACTTC. Complete variable domain (other parts from reference TRBV7-9 and TRBJ2-7): DTGVSQNPRHKITKRGQNVTFRCDPISEHNRLYWYRQTLGQGPEFLTYFQNEAQLEKSRLLSDRFSAERPKGSFSTLEIQRTEQGDSAMYLCASSRGTGYEQYFGPGTRLTVT.

This chain joins TRBV7-2 and TRBJ2-2, with 8 positions matching TRBD2. This CDR3 region has 15 residues. J was trimmed by 6 bases and V by 6 bases; bases with no gene match: 9. Per the germline V gene, CDR1 is SGHTA and CDR2 is FQGNSA. CDR3 region: CASRFSGVYSGELFF. The CDR3 nucleotides read TGTGCCAGCAGATTTAGCGGGGTGTATTCCGGGGAGCTGTTTTTT.

This clone has just one count. The rearrangement links TRBV5-1 to TRBJ2-7, with D unresolved. The V and J ends lost 4 bases and 2 bases respectively, with 4 bases between them. From germline, CDR1 is SGHRS and CDR2 YFSETQ. The CDR3 contains 11 residues. The CDR3 sequence: CASSAAYEQYF. CDR3 DNA: TGCGCCAGCAGCGCTGCCTACGAGCAGTACTTC.

V gene TRBV7-2 combines with J gene TRBJ2-5, with 9 bases matching TRBD2. This CDR3 has 15 amino acids. Germline CDR1 reads SGHTA; CDR2 reads FQGNSA. The J segment lost 8 bases and the V segment lost 4 bases, leaving 11 bases of the junction unmatched. This CDR3 reads CASSSGLATTDTQYF. In DNA form, the CDR3 reads TGTGCCAGCAGCTCCGGACTAGCGACCACCGACACCCAGTACTTC.

The rearrangement links TRBV5-1 to TRBJ2-1; 13 bases fit TRBD2. V lost 5 bases to trimming and J lost 7 bases; unmatched junction nucleotides: 9. Per germline, CDR1 SGHRS and CDR2 YFSETQ. This CDR3 comprises 16 residues. CDR3 sequence (DNA): TGCGCCAGCAGTAATTTCGAGACTAGCGGGAGGAATGAGCAGTTCTTC. Amino acids: CASSNFETSGRNEQFF.

This sequence joins TRBV27 and TRBJ2-7; the match to TRBD1 covers 9 bases. V lost 6 bases, J lost 5 bases, and 11 bases stayed unmatched. CDR1 and CDR2 from the germline V gene are MNHEY and SMNVEV (reference sequence). CDR3 length: 15 amino acids. CDR3 bases: TGTGCCAGCAGGAGACCGGGACAGGGCCCCCACGAGCAGTACTTC. Translating gives CASRRPGQGPHEQYF.

The chain carries TRBV11-2 and TRBJ2-1; no reliable D call. V gave up 5 bases and J gave up 7 bases, with 9 bases separating them. This CDR3 comprises 12 residues. Germline CDR1 SGHAT, CDR2 FQNNGV. CDR3 DNA: TGTGCCAGCAGCCCCGATCGTAATGAGCAGTTCTTC. Its translation: CASSPDRNEQFF.

This clone was recorded a few times. The chain combines TRBV6-5 with TRBJ1-2, with 10 bases that match TRBD1. The ends lost 6 bases at V and 5 bases at J; junction bases unmatched: 9. CDR3 length equals 15 residues. CDR1 is MNHEY and CDR2 is SVGAGI in the germline V gene. The CDR3: CASSTRDRGDYGYTF. For the CDR3, the DNA is TGTGCCAGCAGCACAAGGGACAGGGGAGATTATGGCTACACCTTC.

The V call is TRBV5-1, the J call TRBJ2-6; D unresolved. Germline V gene lookup returns CDR1 SGHRS and CDR2 YFSETQ. The CDR3 contains 19 residues. Trimming removed 3 bases at V and 2 bases at J, with 21 bases between. The CDR3 spells CASSSQLGLLSPGANVLTF. DNA for the CDR3: TGCGCCAGCAGCTCTCAGCTGGGTCTCCTTTCCCCTGGGGCCAACGTCCTGACTTTC.

The rearrangement uses TRBV23-1 and TRBJ1-1, with 7 bases matching TRBD1. TRBV23-1 is recorded as an ORF, its role being uncertain. The CDR3 runs 16 residues. The V segment lost 3 bases and the J segment 12 bases; nucleotides outside the gene matches: 19. The CDR3: CASSQERPPRDRLTFF. As DNA, the CDR3 is TGCGCCAGCAGTCAGGAGAGGCCCCCCCGGGACAGACTAACTTTCTTT.

Only one count was recorded for this clone. The V gene is TRBV20-1, the J gene TRBJ1-2, with D perhaps TRBD1 (6 bases). Trimming took 5 bases from V and 6 from J, leaving 7 bases between them. The CDR3 has 10 residues. Germline values: CDR1 DFQATT, CDR2 SNEGSKA (reference sequence). The CDR3 protein is CSAAGDGYTF. Written as DNA, the CDR3 is TGCAGTGCTGCAGGGGATGGCTACACCTTC.

The sample holds a few counts of this clone. This chain uses TRBV11-2 with TRBJ2-6; the D is unclear. V gave up 9 bases and J gave up 0 bases, with 15 bases separating them. Germline V gives CDR1 SGHAT, CDR2 FQNNGV. CDR3 length equals 16 residues. The CDR3 region has the DNA TGTGCCAGTAACGGACGGCCTAACTCTGGGGCCAACGTCCTGACTTTC. It encodes CASNGRPNSGANVLTF.

The chain combines TRBV27 with TRBJ2-7; no firm D call. Germline V gene sequence: CDR1 MNHEY, CDR2 SMNVEV (reference sequence). Trimming removed 5 bases at V and 2 bases at J, with 16 bases between. The CDR3 consists of 15 residues. CDR3 residues: CASSPSPVGTYEQYF. The CDR3 DNA reads as TGTGCCAGCAGTCCATCCCCGGTAGGAACCTACGAGCAGTACTTC.

This chain links TRBV5-1 with TRBJ1-2; D is perhaps TRBD1 (6 bases). The CDR3 runs 17 residues. From germline, CDR1 is SGHRS and CDR2 YFSETQ. V dropped 4 bases and J dropped 7 bases, with 26 bases sitting between them. For the CDR3, the DNA is TGCGCCAGCAGCCGCCGACTCAGCGACGACAGGACGAGTGGCTACACCTTC. This codes for CASSRRLSDDRTSGYTF.